Listed here are 24 T cell receptor beta chains from one sample, sequenced in a study of blood T cell repertoires in COVID-19. Sequencing was performed with immunoSEQ multiplex PCR; in TCRdb, only in-frame clones are kept and a portion is missing. The table shows 150,000 or so clones, with about 89% occurring only once. The sequencing sample was made of peripheral blood. The source is a man between 60 and 70 years old with active or convalescent COVID-19.

The V call is TRBV28, the J call TRBJ2-7, with D possibly matching TRBD1 (7 bases). This CDR3 spans 12 amino acids. The V end lost 8 bases, the J end lost 3 bases, and 11 bases lay between the germline ends. The V gene's germline CDR1 is MDHEN and CDR2 SYDVKM. The CDR3 protein is CASQGEDYEQYF. For the CDR3, the DNA is TGTGCCAGCCAGGGGGAGGACTACGAGCAGTACTTC.

The rearrangement links TRBV7-8 to TRBJ2-2, with D tentatively TRBD2 (6 bases). The V end was cut by 1 base, the J end by 6 bases, with 15 bases between. The CDR3 covers 16 residues. Germline V lookup: CDR1 SGHVS, CDR2 FQNEAQ. CDR3 protein: CASSLVERLGAGELFF. CDR3 bases: TGTGCCAGCAGCTTAGTTGAGCGACTAGGCGCCGGGGAGCTGTTTTTT.

The chain has TRBV24-1 and TRBJ2-2; 9 nucleotides agree with TRBD1. Germline CDR1 is KGHDR and CDR2 is SFDVKD. The CDR3 contains 16 residues. Unmatched junction bases numbered 10, after V lost 7 bases and J lost 5 bases. DNA of the CDR3: TGTGCCACCAGCGATACCGGGACAGGGAGGACCGGGGAGCTGTTTTTT. Translating it yields CATSDTGTGRTGELFF.

V is TRBV4-1 and J is TRBJ1-4; a weak D match, TRBD1 (6 bases). This CDR3 has 15 amino acids. V was cut by 4 bases and J by 3 bases, with 12 bases left in between. Per the germline V gene, CDR1 is MGHRA and CDR2 is YSYEKL. The CDR3 here is CASSLTGLANEKLFF. The CDR3 coding sequence is TGCGCCAGCAGCCTAACAGGGTTGGCTAATGAAAAACTGTTTTTT.

The chain combines TRBV1 with TRBJ2-1; the table's D call TRBD2 went unverified against the DNA. TRBV1 is marked as a pseudogene. This CDR3 spans 16 amino acids. Here the CDR3 reads CTSSQESSGGYNEQFF. The CDR3 bases are TGCACCAGCAGCCAAGAAAGCAGCGGGGGATATAATGAGCAGTTCTTC.

In this sample, this clone turned up a few times. The V gene is TRBV29-1, the J gene TRBJ2-7; 8 nucleotides line up with TRBD1. The CDR3 length is 14 residues. J lost 3 bases, V lost 4 bases, and 8 bases had no gene match. The V gene's germline CDR1 is SQVTM and CDR2 ANQGSEA. In DNA form, the CDR3 reads TGCAGCGTTGCGTCCGGGACAGGAGTCTACGAGCAGTACTTC. It translates to CSVASGTGVYEQYF.

J is TRBJ2-7 and V is TRBV2; D is possibly TRBD2 (6 bases). Per the germline V gene, CDR1 is SNHLY and CDR2 is FYNNEI. The CDR3 has 13 residues. Trimming shortened V by 6 bases and J by 10 bases, and 19 bases separated the two germline ends. The CDR3 is CASRDNGGTEQYF. The DNA for the CDR3 is TGTGCCAGCAGGGATAACGGGGGTACAGAACAGTACTTC.

The chain uses TRBV15 and TRBJ2-1; 7 positions match TRBD2. Germline loops: CDR1 LNHNV, CDR2 YYDKDF (reference sequence). V dropped 1 base and J dropped 0; count of bases not matched to a gene: 6. The CDR3 is 17 residues long. Written as DNA, the CDR3 is TGTGCCACCAGCAGAGGATTTGGCGGGAGCTCCTACAATGAGCAGTTCTTC. As protein: CATSRGFGGSSYNEQFF. Full variable domain (rest looked up from reference TRBV15 and TRBJ2-1): DAMVIQNPRYQVTQFGKPVTLSCSQTLNHNVMYWYQQKSSQAPKLLFHYYDKDFNNEADTPDNFQSRRPNTSFCFLDIRSPGLGDTAMYLCATSRGFGGSSYNEQFFGPGTRLTVL.

The rearrangement uses TRBV6-5 and TRBJ1-3; D is unclear. Trimming left V 6 bases short and J 7 bases short, with 13 bases between. The CDR3 consists of 13 residues. Germline V gene lookup returns CDR1 MNHEY and CDR2 SVGAGI. Here the CDR3 reads CASRPGILNTIYF. CDR3 DNA sequence: TGTGCCAGCAGGCCAGGAATTTTGAACACCATATATTTT.

V is TRBV2 and J is TRBJ1-2; TRBD1 is a possible D gene (6 bases). Germline V lookup: CDR1 SNHLY, CDR2 FYNNEI. This CDR3 is 13 amino acids long. V gave up 4 bases and J gave up 8 bases, with 14 bases separating them. For the CDR3, the DNA is TGTGCCAGCAGTGCCGGGGGGCTAGGGGGCTACACCTTC. Amino acid sequence: CASSAGGLGGYTF.

The chain is built from TRBV3-1 (or the pseudogene TRBV3-2) and TRBJ2-1, with 7 nucleotides matching TRBD2. With 2 bases clipped from V and 2 bases from J, the junction kept 3 bases outside the gene matches. This CDR3 is built from 15 residues. Germline lookup yields CDR1 LGHDT and CDR2 YNNKEL (reference sequence). CDR3 in amino acids: CASSQIAGAYNEQFF. The CDR3 DNA follows: TGTGCCAGCAGCCAAATAGCGGGCGCCTACAATGAGCAGTTCTTC.

The chain couples TRBV11-2 to TRBJ1-1; tentative D call: TRBD1 (5 bases). The CDR3 extends over 16 amino acids. Germline V gene sequence: CDR1 SGHAT, CDR2 FQNNGV. The V end lost 0 bases, the J end lost 5 bases, and 16 bases lay between the germline ends. The CDR3 reads CASSLDRWGEKTEAFF. As DNA, the CDR3 is TGTGCCAGCAGCTTAGATCGGTGGGGGGAGAAGACTGAAGCTTTCTTT.

This chain joins TRBV5-1 and TRBJ2-5, with D possibly being TRBD2 (5 bases). Looked up from germline, CDR1 is SGHRS and CDR2 is YFSETQ. The CDR3 runs 15 residues. The germline V and J ends were trimmed by 4 bases and 1 base, with 14 bases remaining between them. This CDR3 reads CASSLEGLFQETQYF. CDR3 DNA sequence: TGCGCCAGCAGCCTCGAAGGACTGTTCCAAGAGACCCAGTACTTC.

This clone came up once. The chain employs TRBV13 and TRBJ2-3; 11 bases align to TRBD2. CDR1 is PRHDT and CDR2 is FYEKMQ in the germline V gene (reference sequence). V lost 0 bases, J lost 0 bases, and 5 bases stayed unmatched. The length of the CDR3 is 18 residues. The CDR3 DNA follows: TGTGCCAGCAGCTTAGGGCTAGCGGGAGGAGCTAGCACAGATACGCAGTATTTT. Translation: CASSLGLAGGASTDTQYF.

The chain combines TRBV10-3 with TRBJ1-4; D possibly corresponds to TRBD1 (6 bases). Looked up from germline, CDR1 is ENHRY and CDR2 is SYGVKD. Between the trimmed V and J ends, which lost 6 bases and 7 bases, there was a span of 12 bases. The CDR3 has 13 residues. The CDR3: CAIRDSEGEKLFF. For the CDR3, the DNA is TGTGCCATCAGGGACAGTGAGGGTGAAAAACTGTTTTTT.

This chain uses TRBV28 with TRBJ1-1; 7 nucleotides match TRBD1. In germline, CDR1 is MDHEN, CDR2 SYDVKM. V was clipped by 3 bases and J by 6 bases; unmatched bases: 10. The CDR3 is made up of 15 amino acids. CDR3 DNA sequence: TGTGCCAGCAGTTTTAGCGAGGGGGCGAGGGCTGAAGCTTTCTTT. Protein sequence: CASSFSEGARAEAFF.

CDR3 DNA: TGTGCCAGCAGCCAAGTCTTGGGCAACCACCCCTACGAGCAGTACTTC. Translation: CASSQVLGNHPYEQYF. The chain recombines TRBV4-2 with TRBJ2-7; D unresolved. CDR3 length: 16 residues. Germline-derived CDR1 and CDR2 are LGHNA and YNFKEQ. Trimming removed 1 base from V and 2 bases from J, with 15 bases in between.

The chain combines TRBV10-3 with TRBJ1-4, with a possible D match to TRBD1 (6 bases). V was shortened by 3 bases and J by 8 bases, with 16 bases between the two germline ends. The CDR3 runs to 15 residues. Germline V gene sequence: CDR1 ENHRY, CDR2 SYGVKD. CDR3: CAISDGGGPMEKLFF. CDR3 DNA sequence: TGTGCCATCAGTGATGGGGGGGGCCCCATGGAAAAACTGTTTTTT.

J is TRBJ2-1 and V is TRBV7-2, with TRBD1 matching over 8 bases. CDR3 length: 14 residues. V shed 3 bases, J shed 7 bases, and the junction held 5 bases outside the gene matches. The V gene's germline CDR1 is SGHTA and CDR2 FQGNSA. CDR3 nucleotide sequence: TGTGCCAGCAGCTTGGACAGGGTGGGAAATGAGCAGTTCTTC. It yields the protein CASSLDRVGNEQFF.

This chain connects TRBV6-5 to TRBJ2-1; TRBD2 matches at 14 bases. Looked up from germline, CDR1 is MNHEY and CDR2 is SVGAGI. The CDR3 is 15 amino acids. V lost 4 bases, J lost 7 bases, and 3 bases stayed unmatched. In DNA, the CDR3 is TGTGCCAGCAGTTCAGGGACTAGCGGGGGAAATGAGCAGTTCTTC. Amino acid sequence: CASSSGTSGGNEQFF.

J is TRBJ2-1 and V is TRBV18; the D gene is possibly TRBD1 (6 bases). V was clipped by 3 bases and J by 9 bases, with 12 bases between them. Looked up from germline, CDR1 is KGHSH and CDR2 is LQKENI. There are 13 residues in the CDR3. The CDR3 spells CASSPGTRGEQFF. In nucleotides, the CDR3 is TGTGCCAGCTCACCCGGGACAAGGGGTGAGCAGTTCTTC.

This rearrangement joins TRBV7-8 to TRBJ2-1; TRBD2 matches 7 bases. The CDR3 length is 16 residues. J lost 6 bases, V lost 8 bases, and 16 bases had no gene match. Germline assignment: CDR1 SGHVS and CDR2 FQNEAQ. CDR3 amino acids: CASGSTGTIVVNEQFF. DNA of the CDR3: TGTGCCAGCGGCTCTACCGGGACTATCGTTGTCAATGAGCAGTTCTTC.

The chain combines TRBV27 with TRBJ2-7; the D is unclear. Germline V gene data show CDR1 as MNHEY and CDR2 as SMNVEV (reference sequence). This CDR3 region has 11 residues. Trimming left V 6 bases short and J 3 bases short, with 6 bases between. The CDR3 loop reads CASSSHYEQYF. The DNA of the CDR3 is TGTGCCAGCAGCTCACACTACGAGCAGTACTTC.

The CDR3 loop is CASSLGQSAYEQYF. The DNA for the CDR3 is TGCGCCAGCAGCCTCGGACAGTCAGCCTACGAGCAGTACTTC. The chain employs TRBV5-1 and TRBJ2-7, with a tentative D call TRBD1 (6 bases). CDR1 and CDR2 from the germline V gene are SGHRS and YFSETQ. V was shortened by 4 bases and J by 2 bases, with 13 bases between the two germline ends. This CDR3 region has 14 residues. The complete variable domain, with remaining parts taken from reference TRBV5-1 and TRBJ2-7, reads KAGVTQTPRYLIKTRGQQVTLSCSPISGHRSVSWYQQTPGQGLQFLFEYFSETQRNKGNFPGRFSGRQFSNSRSEMNVSTLELGDSALYLCASSLGQSAYEQYFGPGTRLTVT.